The 20 T cell receptor beta chains reported below all come from one sample, sequenced in a study of CD8+CD57+ T cells in acquired aplastic anemia. TCR beta VDJ and CDR3 profiling used genomic DNA as template. Via MiXCR, TCRdb re-called the reads, giving one row per CDR3 protein. This sample has hundreds of thousands of distinct CDR3 sequences, with under 80% found just once. The sample consisted of sorted CD4+, CD8+, or CD8+CD57+ T cells (not recorded which) from PBMCs. The receptors were sampled from a human donor in good health, serving as a control.

This clonotype was counted ten times or more. The CDR3 sequence: CASSLGLAGYTGELFF. The CDR3 DNA sequence: TGTGCCAGCAGCTTAGGGCTAGCGGGTTACACCGGGGAGCTGTTTTTT. The rearrangement uses TRBV7-2 and TRBJ2-2; 8 bases are shared with TRBD2. CDR1 is SGHTA, CDR2 FQGNSA, per germline. V shed 1 base, J shed 3 bases, and the junction held 4 bases outside the gene matches. The CDR3 loop spans 16 amino acids.

This sequence joins TRBV7-2 and TRBJ1-6, with TRBD1 matching 8 bases. This CDR3 has 16 amino acids. Germline V CDR1 and CDR2: SGHTA, FQGNSA. The V and J ends lost 4 bases and 7 bases, in that order; junction bases with no gene match: 9. The CDR3 region is CASSSRRTGSNSPLHF. The CDR3 DNA reads TGTGCCAGCAGCTCACGTAGGACAGGGAGCAATTCACCCCTCCACTTT.

The V and J genes are TRBV19 and TRBJ2-2; D not resolved. With 9 bases removed from V and 10 bases from J, the gap between germline ends came to 18 bases. CDR3 length: 13 residues. Germline V gives CDR1 LNHDA, CDR2 SQIVND (reference sequence). The CDR3 nucleotides read TGTGCCAGCAGCTTAGTCGTCAACGAGGAGCTGTTTTTT. It specifies CASSLVVNEELFF.

As DNA, the CDR3 is TGCAGCGTAGTGATACGTGGCCCCATGTTCGAGCAGTACTTC. Translating it yields CSVVIRGPMFEQYF. The V gene is TRBV20-1, the J gene TRBJ2-7; D is unresolved. CDR3 size: 14 residues. Germline-derived CDR1 and CDR2 are DFQATT and SNEGSKA (reference sequence).

The V and J genes are TRBV29-1 and TRBJ2-7; 8 bases are shared with TRBD1. The germline CDR1 and CDR2 sequences are SQVTM and ANQGSEA. This CDR3 spans 14 amino acids. This chain's CDR3 is CNAWTGTGSYEQYF. The CDR3 DNA is TGCAACGCCTGGACCGGGACAGGCTCCTACGAGCAGTACTTC.

The chain joins TRBV7-2 to TRBJ2-5; tentatively, D is TRBD1 or TRBD2 (6 bases each). The CDR3 consists of 15 residues. The germline CDR1 and CDR2 sequences are SGHTA and FQGNSA. Between the trimmed V and J ends, which lost 1 base and 4 bases, there was a span of 13 bases. CDR3 bases: TGTGCCAGCAGCTTAGATGGCGGAGGGGGAGAGACCCAGTACTTC. It is translated as CASSLDGGGGETQYF.

Remarks on this clonotype: Germline is not matched at one junction end, which may reflect a read error. The chain is built from TRBV7-9 and TRBJ2-6; no clear D gene. The germline V gene has CDR1 SEHNR and CDR2 FQNEAQ (reference sequence). The CDR3 spans 16 residues. The CDR3: CATRRVTTDRANFLTF. CDR3 sequence (DNA): TGTGCCACCCGCAGAGTTACTACGGATAGGGCCAACTTCCTGACTTTC. Combining the CDR3 with reference TRBV7-9 and TRBJ2-6 gives the whole variable domain DTGVSQNPRHKITKRGQNVTFRCDPISEHNRLYWYRQTLGQGPEFLTYFQNEAQLEKSRLLSDRFSAERPKGSFSTLEIQRTEQGDSAMYLCATRRVTTDRANFLTFGAGSRLTVL.

The chain employs TRBV12-3 or TRBV12-4 and TRBJ1-1, with a tentative D call TRBD1 (5 bases). Trimming cost V 3 bases and J 5 bases, with 19 bases left between them. This CDR3 comprises 16 residues. The CDR3 reads CASSFTSGAAHTEAFF. Here the CDR3 DNA reads TGTGCCAGCAGTTTCACTAGCGGGGCCGCACATACTGAAGCTTTCTTT.

J is TRBJ2-3 and V is TRBV7-9; 9 bases line up with TRBD1. The CDR3 length is 16 residues. V shed 5 bases, J shed 8 bases, and the junction held 14 bases outside the gene matches. Germline V lookup: CDR1 SEHNR, CDR2 FQNEAQ (reference sequence). In nucleotides, the CDR3 is TGTGCCAGCAGCCAAGGGGACAGGGCGACCGGGGGTACGCAGTATTTT. Translating it yields CASSQGDRATGGTQYF.

The chain is built from TRBV6-5 and TRBJ1-2; 7 bases map to TRBD1. After removal of 7 bases from V and 5 bases from J, the junction contained 13 bases not matched to a gene. The CDR3 runs to 15 residues. Germline CDR1 and CDR2: MNHEY and SVGAGI. The CDR3 sequence: CASIIPGTERYGYTF. The CDR3 DNA is TGTGCCAGCATTATCCCCGGGACAGAACGATATGGCTACACCTTC.

The chain links TRBV25-1 to TRBJ1-5; 12 bases match TRBD1. CDR1 MGHDK and CDR2 SYGVNS come from the germline V gene. After removal of 1 base from V and 2 bases from J, the junction contained 12 bases not matched to a gene. This CDR3 region has 20 residues. Here the CDR3 reads CASSESGDRGLGEGNQPQHF. CDR3 nucleotides: TGTGCCAGCAGTGAATCTGGGGACAGGGGGCTTGGGGAGGGCAATCAGCCCCAGCATTTT.

V gene TRBV12-3 or TRBV12-4 combines with J gene TRBJ2-7; TRBD1 is a possible D gene (5 bases). Trimming pared 7 bases from V and 6 bases from J, leaving 16 bases between. The CDR3 loop spans 13 amino acids. The CDR3 region is CASTPGPPCEQYF. As DNA, the CDR3 is TGTGCCAGCACCCCAGGGCCTCCCTGCGAGCAGTACTTC.

This chain links TRBV5-1 with TRBJ2-3; D is ambiguous. Germline V lookup: CDR1 SGHRS, CDR2 YFSETQ. This CDR3 comprises 13 residues. Trimming stripped 2 bases from V and 5 bases from J, with 9 bases between. This CDR3 is CASSFAQGDTQYF. CDR3 nucleotides: TGCGCCAGCAGCTTCGCGCAAGGAGATACGCAGTATTTT.

Note on this clonotype: One junction end disagrees with the germline gene, perhaps due to a read error. This chain joins TRBV11-2 and TRBJ1-6; D is ambiguous. The CDR3 spans 15 residues. In germline, CDR1 is SGHAT, CDR2 FQNNGV. The CDR3 region has the DNA TGCGCCAGCAGCCAAGTTTACGAGGAAAATTCACCCCTCCACTTT. Protein: CASSQVYEENSPLHF.

This clonotype was observed at least ten times. The V and J genes are TRBV5-8 and TRBJ1-3; TRBD1 aligns across 7 bases. The V and J ends lost 0 bases and 0 bases, in that order; junction bases with no gene match: 3. The V gene's germline CDR1 is SGHTS and CDR2 YDEGEE. The CDR3 has 16 amino acids. CDR3 in amino acids: CASSLGQGTSGNTIYF. DNA for the CDR3: TGTGCCAGCAGCTTGGGACAGGGAACCTCTGGAAACACCATATATTTT.

The rearrangement joins TRBV19 to TRBJ1-1, with D tentatively TRBD1 (6 bases). CDR3 length: 15 amino acids. V was clipped by 3 bases and J by 6 bases, with 17 bases between them. Germline V gene data show CDR1 as LNHDA and CDR2 as SQIVND (reference sequence). The CDR3 sequence: CASSMGNRVRAEAFF. The CDR3, as DNA: TGTGCCAGTAGTATGGGGAACAGGGTTAGAGCTGAAGCTTTCTTT.

With respect to this clonotype: Since a much larger clone is just one base distant, this may be a read error. V usage is TRBV10-2 and J usage is TRBJ1-2; 8 positions match TRBD1. Germline V gene sequence: CDR1 WSHSY, CDR2 SAAADI. CDR3 length: 15 residues. The CDR3 DNA is TGTGCCAGCAGTGATTGGGCTCAGGGGGCGCCTGGCTACACCTTC. Translated: CASSDWAQGAPGYTF.

The rearrangement uses TRBV7-9 and TRBJ2-1; no clear D gene. Trimming stripped 5 bases from V and 14 bases from J, with 16 bases between. The CDR3 is 12 amino acids. Germline assignment: CDR1 SEHNR and CDR2 FQNEAQ (reference sequence). CDR3 sequence reads: CASSVSSSQKFF. In DNA form, the CDR3 reads TGTGCCAGCAGCGTCTCTTCAAGTCAGAAGTTCTTC.

This chain joins TRBV18 and TRBJ1-2; D uncertain. Trimming shortened V by 3 bases and J by 8 bases, and 10 bases separated the two germline ends. The CDR3 is made up of 12 amino acids. The germline gives CDR1 KGHSH, CDR2 LQKENI. Here the CDR3 reads CASSPENRGYTF. The CDR3 DNA is TGTGCCAGCTCACCGGAGAATCGCGGCTACACCTTC.

The V gene is TRBV19, the J gene TRBJ1-2, with D unclear. Trimming stripped 9 bases from V and 4 bases from J, with 18 bases between. The CDR3 covers 14 residues. CDR1 and CDR2 (germline): LNHDA, SQIVND (reference sequence). DNA for the CDR3: TGTGCCAGCAGCCCGAGGGTCGGATGCTATGGCTACACCTTC. It is translated as CASSPRVGCYGYTF.